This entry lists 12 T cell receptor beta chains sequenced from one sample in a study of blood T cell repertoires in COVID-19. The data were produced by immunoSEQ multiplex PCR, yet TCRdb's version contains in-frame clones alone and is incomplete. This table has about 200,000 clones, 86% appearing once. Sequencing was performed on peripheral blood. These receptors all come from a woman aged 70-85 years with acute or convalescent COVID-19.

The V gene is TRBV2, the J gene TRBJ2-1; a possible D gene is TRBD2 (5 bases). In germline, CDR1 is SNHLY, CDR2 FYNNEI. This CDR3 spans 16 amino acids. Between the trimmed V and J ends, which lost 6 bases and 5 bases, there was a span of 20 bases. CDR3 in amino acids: CASRLPGKLLNNEQFF. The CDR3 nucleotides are TGTGCCAGCAGGCTGCCGGGAAAACTACTAAACAATGAGCAGTTCTTC.

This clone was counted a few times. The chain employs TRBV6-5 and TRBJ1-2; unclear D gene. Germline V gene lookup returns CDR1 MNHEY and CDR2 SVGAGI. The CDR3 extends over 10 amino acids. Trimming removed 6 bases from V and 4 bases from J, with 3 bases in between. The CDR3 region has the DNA TGTGCCAGCAGACTCTATGGCTACACCTTC. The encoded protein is CASRLYGYTF.

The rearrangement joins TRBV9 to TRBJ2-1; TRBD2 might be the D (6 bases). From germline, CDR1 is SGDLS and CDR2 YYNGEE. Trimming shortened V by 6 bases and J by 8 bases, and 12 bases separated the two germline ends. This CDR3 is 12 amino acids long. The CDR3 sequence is CASIRTSYEQFF. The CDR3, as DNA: TGTGCCAGCATAAGAACTAGCTATGAGCAGTTCTTC.

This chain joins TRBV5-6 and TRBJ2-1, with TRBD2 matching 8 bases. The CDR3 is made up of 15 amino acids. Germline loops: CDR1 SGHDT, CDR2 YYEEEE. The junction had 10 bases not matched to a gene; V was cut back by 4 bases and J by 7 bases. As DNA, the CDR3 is TGTGCCAGCAGCCCGGCGGGGGGCGCTGGGAATGAGCAGTTCTTC. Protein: CASSPAGGAGNEQFF.

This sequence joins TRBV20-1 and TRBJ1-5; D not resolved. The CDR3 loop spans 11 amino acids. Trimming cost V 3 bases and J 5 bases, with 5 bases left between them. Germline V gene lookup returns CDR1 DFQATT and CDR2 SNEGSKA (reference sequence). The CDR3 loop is CSASGDQPQHF. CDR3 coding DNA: TGCAGTGCTAGTGGCGATCAGCCCCAGCATTTT.

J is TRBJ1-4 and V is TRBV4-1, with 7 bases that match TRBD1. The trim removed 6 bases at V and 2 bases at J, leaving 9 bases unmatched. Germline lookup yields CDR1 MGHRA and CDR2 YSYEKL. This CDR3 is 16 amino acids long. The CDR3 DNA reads TGCGCCAGCAGTCCGAGGGGGGACAGCACTAATGAAAAACTGTTTTTT. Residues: CASSPRGDSTNEKLFF.

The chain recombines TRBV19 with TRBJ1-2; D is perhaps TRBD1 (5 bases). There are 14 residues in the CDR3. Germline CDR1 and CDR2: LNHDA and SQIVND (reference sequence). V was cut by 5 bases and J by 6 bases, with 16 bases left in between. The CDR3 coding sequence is TGTGCCAGTAGTCCCGGACGCAAAGGGGATGGCTACACCTTC. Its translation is CASSPGRKGDGYTF.

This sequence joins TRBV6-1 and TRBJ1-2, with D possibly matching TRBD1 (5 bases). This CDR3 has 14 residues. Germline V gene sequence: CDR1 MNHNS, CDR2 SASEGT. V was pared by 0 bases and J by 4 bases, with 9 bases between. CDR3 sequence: CASSEAGGGYGYTF. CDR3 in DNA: TGTGCCAGCAGTGAAGCGGGGGGGGGCTATGGCTACACCTTC.

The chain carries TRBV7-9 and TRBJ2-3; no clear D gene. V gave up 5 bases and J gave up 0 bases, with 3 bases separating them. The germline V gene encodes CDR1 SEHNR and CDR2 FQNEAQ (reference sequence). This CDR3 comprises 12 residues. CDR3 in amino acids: CASSQSTDTQYF. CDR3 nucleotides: TGTGCCAGCAGCCAGAGCACAGATACGCAGTATTTT.

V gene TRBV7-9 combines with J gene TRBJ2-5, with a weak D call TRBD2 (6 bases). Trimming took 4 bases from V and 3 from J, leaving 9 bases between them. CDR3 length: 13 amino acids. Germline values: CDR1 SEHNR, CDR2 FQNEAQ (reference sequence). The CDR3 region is CASSSGAKETQYF. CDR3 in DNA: TGTGCCAGCAGCTCGGGAGCTAAAGAGACCCAGTACTTC.

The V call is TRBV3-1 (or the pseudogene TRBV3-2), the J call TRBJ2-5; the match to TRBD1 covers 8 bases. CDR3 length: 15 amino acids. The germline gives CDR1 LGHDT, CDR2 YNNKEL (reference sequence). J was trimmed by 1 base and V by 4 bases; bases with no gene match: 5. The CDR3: CASSRTGTGQETQYF. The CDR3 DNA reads TGTGCCAGCAGCCGAACAGGGACAGGCCAAGAGACCCAGTACTTC.

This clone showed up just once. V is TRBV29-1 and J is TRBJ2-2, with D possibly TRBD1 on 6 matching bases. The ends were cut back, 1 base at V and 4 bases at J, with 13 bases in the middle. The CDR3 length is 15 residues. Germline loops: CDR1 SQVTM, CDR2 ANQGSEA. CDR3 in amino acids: CSVEGAGVPTGELFF. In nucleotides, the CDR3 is TGCAGCGTTGAAGGGGCAGGGGTTCCCACCGGGGAGCTGTTTTTT.